This T cell receptor beta chain was identified in a study of blood T cells in healthy people across ages. A second PCR, run for roughly 7 to 12 cycles, used a sample-barcoded 5' primer plus a J-beta primer mix. Every single cDNA molecule received a tag from a template-switch adaptor with 12 random nucleotides. TCRdb itself ran the 5' RACE reads through MiXCR, one entry per CDR3 protein. The sample has about 810,000 distinct CDR3 sequences; about 37% are singletons. The TCR comes from a man in his late teens or twenties in good health. Sequencing was performed on blood.

CDR3 in DNA: TGTGCCATCACTGAAACCGGTGAGCAGTTCTTC. Translated: CAITETGEQFF. The rearrangement joins TRBV10-3 to TRBJ2-1; D uncertain. This CDR3 comprises 11 residues. Looked up from germline, CDR1 is ENHRY and CDR2 is SYGVKD. Trimming took 7 bases from V and 9 from J, leaving 10 bases between them.